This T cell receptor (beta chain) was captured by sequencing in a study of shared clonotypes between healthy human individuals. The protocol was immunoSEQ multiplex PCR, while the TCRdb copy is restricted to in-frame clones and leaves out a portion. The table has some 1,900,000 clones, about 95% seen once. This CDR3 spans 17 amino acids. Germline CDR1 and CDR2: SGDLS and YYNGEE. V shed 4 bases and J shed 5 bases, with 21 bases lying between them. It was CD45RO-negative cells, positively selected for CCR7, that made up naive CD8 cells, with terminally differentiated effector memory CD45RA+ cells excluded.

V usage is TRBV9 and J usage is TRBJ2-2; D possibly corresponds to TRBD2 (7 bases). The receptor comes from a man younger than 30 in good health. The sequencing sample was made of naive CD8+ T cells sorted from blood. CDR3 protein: CASSPEGGFLGTGELFF. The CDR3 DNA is TGTGCCAGCAGCCCCGAGGGGGGGTTTCTGGGAACCGGGGAGCTGTTTTTT.